Listed below are T cell receptor beta chains from one sample, sequenced in a study of regulatory T cells in long-lasting Graves disease. TCRdb independently ran MiXCR on the multiplex PCR reads; one entry per CDR3 protein. Counted here are 440,000 or so distinct CDR3 sequences, under 15% occurring once; the ten biggest clones make up 16%. Separately, the same data were catalogued under a study of T cells in Graves' hyperthyroidism and ophthalmopathy.

Sequences were derived from peripheral blood mononuclear cells (PBMCs), sampled at new diagnosis, from a patient treated with antithyroid drugs. The source of these receptors is a woman aged 25 to 39 with Graves disease. The CDR3 runs from the conserved cysteine through the conserved F or W. A D gene is named only where the DNA matches it firmly. Only some rows state a clone size, as once, few, many or a class for expanded clones.

CDR3 length: 15
clone size: -
V gene: TRBV15
D gene: -
J gene: TRBJ1-1
CDR3 protein: CATSRDRGSNTEAFF
CDR3 DNA: TGTGCCACCAGCAGAGATAGGGGCAGCAACACTGAAGCTTTCTTT

CDR3 length: 19
clone size: many
V gene: TRBV20-1
D gene: TRBD2
J gene: TRBJ2-3
CDR3 protein: CSARRNPLAGEVHTDTQYF
CDR3 DNA: TGCAGTGCTAGACGAAATCCCCTAGCGGGAGAGGTCCACACAGATACGCAGTATTTT

CDR3 length: 13
clone size: many
V gene: TRBV20-1
D gene: -
J gene: TRBJ1-5
CDR3 protein: CSARGGSNQPQHF
CDR3 DNA: TGCAGTGCTAGGGGGGGTAGCAATCAGCCCCAGCATTTT

CDR3 length: 13
clone size: many
V gene: TRBV2
D gene: TRBD1
J gene: TRBJ1-1
CDR3 protein: CAGKGAMYTEAFF
CDR3 DNA: TGTGCCGGTAAGGGGGCTATGTACACTGAAGCTTTCTTT

CDR3 length: 16
clone size: -
V gene: TRBV6-1
D gene: TRBD2
J gene: TRBJ2-7
CDR3 protein: CASSEWASGISYEQYF
CDR3 DNA: TGTGCCAGCAGTGAGTGGGCTAGCGGGATCTCCTACGAGCAGTACTTC

CDR3 length: 14
clone size: many
V gene: TRBV7-8
D gene: -
J gene: TRBJ2-1
CDR3 protein: CASSSPEAYNEQFF
CDR3 DNA: TGTGCCAGCAGCTCCCCGGAGGCCTACAATGAGCAGTTCTTC

CDR3 length: 15
clone size: many
V gene: TRBV2
D gene: TRBD1
J gene: TRBJ2-2
CDR3 protein: CASSQDRTNTGELFF
CDR3 DNA: TGTGCCAGCAGTCAGGACAGGACGAACACCGGGGAGCTGTTTTTT

CDR3 length: 13
clone size: -
V gene: TRBV18
D gene: -
J gene: TRBJ1-5
CDR3 protein: CASSPTGVQPQHF
CDR3 DNA: TGTGCCAGCTCTCCTACGGGGGTGCAGCCCCAGCATTTT

CDR3 length: 16
clone size: -
V gene: TRBV11-2
D gene: -
J gene: TRBJ1-1
CDR3 protein: CASSLERHPGSTEAFF
CDR3 DNA: TGTGCCAGCAGCTTAGAGCGACACCCGGGCTCCACTGAAGCTTTCTTT

CDR3 length: 15
clone size: many
V gene: TRBV5-1
D gene: -
J gene: TRBJ1-1
CDR3 protein: CASSLRGATFTEAFF
CDR3 DNA: TGTGCCAGCAGCTTACGGGGGGCAACGTTCACTGAAGCTTTCTTT

CDR3 length: 15
clone size: few
V gene: TRBV30
D gene: TRBD1
J gene: TRBJ1-1
CDR3 protein: CAWSVGQAWNTEAFF
CDR3 DNA: TGTGCCTGGAGTGTAGGACAGGCTTGGAACACTGAAGCTTTCTTT

CDR3 length: 14
clone size: few
V gene: TRBV15
D gene: -
J gene: TRBJ2-7
CDR3 protein: CAIMPSRGAYEQYF
CDR3 DNA: TGTGCCATCATGCCTAGCCGCGGGGCCTACGAGCAGTACTTC

CDR3 length: 16
clone size: -
V gene: TRBV10-1
D gene: TRBD1
J gene: TRBJ2-3
CDR3 protein: CASSGGGTGVTDTQYF
CDR3 DNA: TGCGCCAGCAGTGGAGGTGGCACAGGGGTGACAGATACGCAGTATTTT

CDR3 length: 15
clone size: -
V gene: TRBV9
D gene: -
J gene: TRBJ1-4
CDR3 protein: CASSVALGAGEKLFF
CDR3 DNA: TGTGCCAGCAGCGTAGCTCTAGGCGCCGGGGAAAAACTGTTTTTT

CDR3 length: 16
clone size: many
V gene: TRBV11-2
D gene: TRBD2
J gene: TRBJ2-5
CDR3 protein: CASSPLAGVGQETQYF
CDR3 DNA: TGTGCCAGCAGCCCGCTAGCGGGAGTGGGTCAAGAGACCCAGTACTTC

CDR3 length: 13
clone size: -
V gene: TRBV11-2
D gene: -
J gene: TRBJ2-1
CDR3 protein: CASSLGPDGEQFF
CDR3 DNA: TGTGCCAGCAGCTTGGGACCAGACGGGGAGCAGTTCTTC

CDR3 length: 15
clone size: -
V gene: TRBV18
D gene: -
J gene: TRBJ2-3
CDR3 protein: CASSSQDMGTDTQYF
CDR3 DNA: TGTGCCAGCTCATCACAGGACATGGGCACAGATACGCAGTATTTT

CDR3 length: 12
clone size: many
V gene: TRBV20-1
D gene: -
J gene: TRBJ1-2
CDR3 protein: CSARIGAGGYTF
CDR3 DNA: TGCAGTGCCCGTATCGGGGCTGGCGGCTACACCTTC